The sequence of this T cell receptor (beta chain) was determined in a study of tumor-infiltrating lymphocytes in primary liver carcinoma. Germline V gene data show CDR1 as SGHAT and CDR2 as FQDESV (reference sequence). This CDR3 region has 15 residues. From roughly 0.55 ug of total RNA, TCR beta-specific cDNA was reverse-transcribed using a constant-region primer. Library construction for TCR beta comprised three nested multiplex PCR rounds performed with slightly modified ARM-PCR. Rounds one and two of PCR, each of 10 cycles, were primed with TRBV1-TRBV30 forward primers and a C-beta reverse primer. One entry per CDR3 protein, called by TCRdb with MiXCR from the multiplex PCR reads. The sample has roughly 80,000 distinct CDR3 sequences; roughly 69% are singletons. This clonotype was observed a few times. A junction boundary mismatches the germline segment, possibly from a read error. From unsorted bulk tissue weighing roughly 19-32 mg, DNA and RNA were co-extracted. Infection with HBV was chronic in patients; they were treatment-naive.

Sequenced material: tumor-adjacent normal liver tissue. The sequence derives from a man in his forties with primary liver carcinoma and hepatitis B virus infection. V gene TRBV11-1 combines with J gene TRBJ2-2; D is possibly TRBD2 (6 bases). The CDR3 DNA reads TGTGCCAGCAGCTTAGACGGCCCGTACACCGGGGGGCTGTTTTTT. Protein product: CASSLDGPYTGGLFF.